The 10 T cell receptor beta chains below all came from one sample that was sequenced in a study of control samples from healthy donors and cancer patients. Assay: immunoSEQ multiplex PCR; the TCRdb copy retains only in-frame clones and omits some. The profile shows a few hundred thousand clones, 90% of them singletons. Source material: PBMCs. These receptor sequences come from a man aged 35 to 55 with head and neck cancer.

J is TRBJ1-6 and V is TRBV5-4, with a tentative D call TRBD1 (5 bases). Per the germline V gene, CDR1 is SGHNT and CDR2 is YYREEE (reference sequence). The CDR3 loop spans 13 amino acids. V shed 6 bases and J shed 10 bases, with 14 bases lying between them. CDR3 region: CASNEGLRSPLHF. In nucleotides, the CDR3 is TGTGCCAGCAATGAGGGGTTACGGTCACCCCTCCACTTT.

This chain joins TRBV5-1 and TRBJ2-7; D unclear. V lost 0 bases, J lost 2 bases, and 12 bases lay in between. Germline V gene lookup returns CDR1 SGHRS and CDR2 YFSETQ. The CDR3 runs to 15 residues. Here the CDR3 reads CASSLEHSPPYEQYF. Written as DNA, the CDR3 is TGCGCCAGCAGCTTGGAGCACAGCCCTCCCTACGAGCAGTACTTC.

V is TRBV10-1 and J is TRBJ2-7, with D perhaps matching TRBD1 (6 bases). The CDR3 covers 13 residues. Trimming removed 5 bases at V and 4 bases at J, with 12 bases between. Germline-derived CDR1 and CDR2 are WNHNN and SYGVQD (reference sequence). This CDR3 is CASSKGQRYEQYF. The CDR3 DNA reads as TGCGCCAGCAGTAAGGGACAACGGTACGAGCAGTACTTC.

The rearrangement links TRBV5-6 to TRBJ2-5; D is perhaps TRBD1 (6 bases). The length of the CDR3 is 14 residues. Trimming took 4 bases from V and 3 from J, leaving 13 bases between them. Germline-derived CDR1 and CDR2 are SGHDT and YYEEEE. The chain's CDR3 is CASSHDRIEETQYF. The CDR3, as DNA: TGTGCCAGCAGCCATGACAGGATCGAAGAGACCCAGTACTTC.

The chain uses TRBV4-2 and TRBJ1-1; no firm D call. This CDR3 comprises 14 residues. Germline V lookup: CDR1 LGHNA, CDR2 YNFKEQ. Trimming pared 3 bases from V and 11 bases from J, leaving 19 bases between. CDR3 in amino acids: CASSQWVSAPRAFF. DNA for the CDR3: TGTGCCAGCAGCCAGTGGGTGTCGGCCCCACGGGCTTTCTTT.

V and J are TRBV30 and TRBJ2-1; D is tentatively TRBD1 or TRBD2 (6 bases each). Germline values: CDR1 GTSNPN, CDR2 SVGIG (reference sequence). V lost 0 bases and J 0 bases, leaving 12 bases between the germline ends. This CDR3 has 16 amino acids. In DNA form, the CDR3 reads TGTGCCTGGAGTGTAAGGGGGGCCGGCTCCTACAATGAGCAGTTCTTC. Amino acids: CAWSVRGAGSYNEQFF.

The table lists this clone with a count of one. This chain joins TRBV29-1 and TRBJ1-2; D unresolved. Trimming removed 2 bases from V and 1 base from J, with 5 bases in between. This CDR3 comprises 12 residues. The germline gives CDR1 SQVTM, CDR2 ANQGSEA. The CDR3 here is CSVEKLNYGYTF. As DNA, the CDR3 is TGCAGCGTTGAAAAGCTTAACTATGGCTACACCTTC.

V usage is TRBV6-2 or TRBV6-3 and J usage is TRBJ2-7; 9 nucleotides line up with TRBD2. Germline CDR1 MNHEY, CDR2 SVGEGT. With V trimmed by 4 bases and J by 3 bases, 16 bases remained unmatched. CDR3 length: 18 amino acids. Written as DNA, the CDR3 is TGTGCCAGCAGTTTGTTGCTAGCGGGGAGGTCCATATTCTACGAGCAGTACTTC. Translation: CASSLLLAGRSIFYEQYF.

The chain has TRBV9 and TRBJ2-3; the D gene could be TRBD1 or TRBD2 (5 bases each). Germline V gives CDR1 SGDLS, CDR2 YYNGEE. Trimming took off 0 bases at V and 0 bases at J, with 14 bases between the two ends. There are 17 residues in the CDR3. CDR3 coding DNA: TGTGCCAGCAGCGTAGGGAGTACTAGGGGAAGCACAGATACGCAGTATTTT. It translates to CASSVGSTRGSTDTQYF.

This chain uses TRBV20-1 with TRBJ2-7; D possibly uses TRBD1 or TRBD2 (5 bases each). Trimming stripped 5 bases from V and 3 bases from J, with 8 bases between. Germline loops: CDR1 DFQATT, CDR2 SNEGSKA (reference sequence). The length of the CDR3 is 11 residues. CDR3 bases: TGCAGTGCTGGGACCTACTACGAGCAGTACTTC. Its translation: CSAGTYYEQYF.